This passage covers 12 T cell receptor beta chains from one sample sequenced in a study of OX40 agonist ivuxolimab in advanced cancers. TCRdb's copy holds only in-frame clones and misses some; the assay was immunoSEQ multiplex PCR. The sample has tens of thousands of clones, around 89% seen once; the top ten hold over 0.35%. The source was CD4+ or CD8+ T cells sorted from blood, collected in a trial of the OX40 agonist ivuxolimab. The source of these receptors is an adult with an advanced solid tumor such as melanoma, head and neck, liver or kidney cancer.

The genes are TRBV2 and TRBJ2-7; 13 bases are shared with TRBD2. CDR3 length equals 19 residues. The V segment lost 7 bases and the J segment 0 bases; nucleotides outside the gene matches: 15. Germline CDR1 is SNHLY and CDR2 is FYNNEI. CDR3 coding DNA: TGTGCCAGCACCGACTCCGGGACTAGCGGGACGCGGAACTCCTACGAGCAGTACTTC. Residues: CASTDSGTSGTRNSYEQYF.

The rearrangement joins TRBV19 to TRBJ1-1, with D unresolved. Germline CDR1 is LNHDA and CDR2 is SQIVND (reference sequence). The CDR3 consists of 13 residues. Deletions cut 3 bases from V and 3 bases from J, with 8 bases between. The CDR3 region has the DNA TGTGCCAGTAGTATTGTAGACGACACTGAAGCTTTCTTT. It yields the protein CASSIVDDTEAFF. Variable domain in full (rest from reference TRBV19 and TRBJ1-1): DGGITQSPKYLFRKEGQNVTLSCEQNLNHDAMYWYRQDPGQGLRLIYYSQIVNDFQKGDIAEGYSVSREKKESFPLTVTSAQKNPTAFYLCASSIVDDTEAFFGQGTRLTVV.

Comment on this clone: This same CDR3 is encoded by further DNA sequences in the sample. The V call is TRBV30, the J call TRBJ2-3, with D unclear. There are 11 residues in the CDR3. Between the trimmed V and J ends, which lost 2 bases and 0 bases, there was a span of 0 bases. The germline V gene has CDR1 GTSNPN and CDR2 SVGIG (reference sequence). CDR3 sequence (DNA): TGTGCCTGGAGTAGCACAGATACGCAGTATTTT. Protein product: CAWSSTDTQYF.

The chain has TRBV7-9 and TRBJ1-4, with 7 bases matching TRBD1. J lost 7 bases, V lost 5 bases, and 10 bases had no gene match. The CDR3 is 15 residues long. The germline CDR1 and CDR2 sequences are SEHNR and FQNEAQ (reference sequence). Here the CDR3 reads CASSPTGQLGEKLFF. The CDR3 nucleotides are TGTGCCAGCAGCCCCACGGGACAGTTAGGTGAAAAACTGTTTTTT.

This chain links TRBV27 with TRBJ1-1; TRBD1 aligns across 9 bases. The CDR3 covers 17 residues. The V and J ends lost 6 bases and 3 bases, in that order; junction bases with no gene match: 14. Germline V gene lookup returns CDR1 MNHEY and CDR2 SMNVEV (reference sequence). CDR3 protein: CASSQTYLGDRDTEAFF. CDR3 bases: TGTGCCAGCAGCCAAACTTATCTGGGGGACAGGGACACTGAAGCTTTCTTT.

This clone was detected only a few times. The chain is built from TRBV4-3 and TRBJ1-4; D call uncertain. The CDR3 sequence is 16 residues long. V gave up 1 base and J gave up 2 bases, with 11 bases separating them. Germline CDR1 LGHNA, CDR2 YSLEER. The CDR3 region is CASSQGGGRTNEKLFF. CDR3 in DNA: TGCGCCAGCAGCCAAGGGGGAGGGAGGACTAATGAAAAACTGTTTTTT.

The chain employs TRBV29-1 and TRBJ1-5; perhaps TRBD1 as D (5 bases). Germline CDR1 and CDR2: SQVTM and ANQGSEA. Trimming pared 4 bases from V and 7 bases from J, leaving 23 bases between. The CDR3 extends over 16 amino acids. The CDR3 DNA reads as TGCAGCGTTGGGTTTTCAGGGAAAGGGTCGGAACAGCCCCAGCATTTT. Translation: CSVGFSGKGSEQPQHF.

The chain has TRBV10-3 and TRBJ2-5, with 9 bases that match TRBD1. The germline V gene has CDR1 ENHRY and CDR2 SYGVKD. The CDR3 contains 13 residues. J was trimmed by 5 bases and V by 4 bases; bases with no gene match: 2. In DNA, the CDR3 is TGTGCCATCAGTGCGGACAGGGGCGAGACCCAGTACTTC. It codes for CAISADRGETQYF.

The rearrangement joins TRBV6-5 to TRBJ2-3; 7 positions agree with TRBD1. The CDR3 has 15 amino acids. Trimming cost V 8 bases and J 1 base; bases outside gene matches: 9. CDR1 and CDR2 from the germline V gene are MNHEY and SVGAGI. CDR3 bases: TGTGCCAGCGGTCGTAGGACAGGCGGCACAGATACGCAGTATTTT. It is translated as CASGRRTGGTDTQYF.

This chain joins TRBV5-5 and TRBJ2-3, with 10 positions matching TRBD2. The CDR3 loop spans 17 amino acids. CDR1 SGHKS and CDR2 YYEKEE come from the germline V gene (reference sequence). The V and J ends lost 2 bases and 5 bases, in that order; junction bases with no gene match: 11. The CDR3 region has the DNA TGTGCCAGCAGCTTTGGGCCAGCGGGAGGGCCCGGAGATACGCAGTATTTT. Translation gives CASSFGPAGGPGDTQYF.

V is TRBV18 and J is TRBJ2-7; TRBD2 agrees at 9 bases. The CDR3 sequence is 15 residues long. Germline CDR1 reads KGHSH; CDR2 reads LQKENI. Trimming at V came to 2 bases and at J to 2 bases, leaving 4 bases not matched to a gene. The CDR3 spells CASSPGTSQAYEQYF. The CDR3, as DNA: TGTGCCAGCTCACCAGGGACTAGCCAAGCCTACGAGCAGTACTTC.

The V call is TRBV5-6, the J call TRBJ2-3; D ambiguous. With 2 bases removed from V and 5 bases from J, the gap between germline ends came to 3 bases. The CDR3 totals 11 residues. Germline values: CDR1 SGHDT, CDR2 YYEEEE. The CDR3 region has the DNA TGTGCCAGCAGCTTCTTAGATACGCAGTATTTT. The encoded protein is CASSFLDTQYF.